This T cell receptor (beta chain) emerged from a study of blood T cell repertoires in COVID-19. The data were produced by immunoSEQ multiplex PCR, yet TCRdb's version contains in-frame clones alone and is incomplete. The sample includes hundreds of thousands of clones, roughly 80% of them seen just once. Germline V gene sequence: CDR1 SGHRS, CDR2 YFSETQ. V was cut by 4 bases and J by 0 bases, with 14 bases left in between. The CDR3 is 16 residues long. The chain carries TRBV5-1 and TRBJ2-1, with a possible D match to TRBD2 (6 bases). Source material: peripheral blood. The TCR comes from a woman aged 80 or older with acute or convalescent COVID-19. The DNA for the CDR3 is TGCGCCAGCAGCCCTATCGGGAGAGGCTCCTACAATGAGCAGTTCTTC. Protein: CASSPIGRGSYNEQFF.